This TCR beta chain is drawn from a study of cytomegalovirus exposure and HLA in healthy donors. V dropped 0 bases and J dropped 6 bases, with 14 bases sitting between them. This CDR3 has 16 residues. Germline V gives CDR1 SNHLY, CDR2 FYNNEI. A multiplex PCR was run with 60 Vbeta primers and 13 Jbeta primers. TCRdb's table, derived via immunoSEQ multiplex PCR, lists solely in-frame clones and lacks some. This sample has around 160,000 clones; about 70% occur once, and the top ten carry around 4.5%. Points from the study as a whole: Rarity characterized most TCR sequences, yet some public TCRs appeared in many donors.

Notes on this clone: Its specificity is not known.

The genes are TRBV2 and TRBJ1-4, with D perhaps TRBD1 (5 bases). This TCR came from a woman under 30 in good health and CMV-seropositive. The source material was PBMCs. The CDR3 sequence is CASSEAGSGVYEKLFF. As DNA, the CDR3 is TGTGCCAGCAGTGAAGCGGGATCGGGGGTATATGAAAAACTGTTTTTT.